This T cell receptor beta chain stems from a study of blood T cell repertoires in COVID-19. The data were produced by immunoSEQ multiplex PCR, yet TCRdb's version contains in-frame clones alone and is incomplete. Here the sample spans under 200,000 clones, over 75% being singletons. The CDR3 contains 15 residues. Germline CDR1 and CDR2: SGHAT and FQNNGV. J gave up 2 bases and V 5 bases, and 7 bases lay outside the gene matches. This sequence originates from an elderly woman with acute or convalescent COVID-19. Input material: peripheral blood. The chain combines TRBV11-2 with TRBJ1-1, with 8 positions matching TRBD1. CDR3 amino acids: CASSTRGQGNTEAFF. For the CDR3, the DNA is TGTGCCAGCAGCACCAGGGGGCAGGGAAACACTGAAGCTTTCTTT.